This T cell receptor (beta chain) appears in the sequencing data of a study of blood T cells in healthy people across ages. This clonotype was counted at least ten times. PCR was performed a second time for about 6 to 11 cycles using a sample-barcoded 5' primer and a J-beta primer mix. In TCRdb, the 5' RACE reads were re-called with MiXCR into one record per CDR3 protein. The sample lists more than 500,000 distinct CDR3 sequences; roughly a quarter were seen once. A further study also used this sample, focusing on T cells of mothers and their children.

This receptor was obtained from a boy between 2 and 10 years old in good health. Material: blood.

CDR3 protein: CATSDSGYNEQFF. The CDR3, as DNA: TGTGCCACCAGTGACTCGGGTTACAATGAGCAGTTCTTC. The V gene is TRBV24-1, the J gene TRBJ2-1; D uncertain. V lost 4 bases and J 4 bases, leaving 7 bases between the germline ends. CDR1 is KGHDR and CDR2 is SFDVKD in the germline V gene. The CDR3 totals 13 residues.